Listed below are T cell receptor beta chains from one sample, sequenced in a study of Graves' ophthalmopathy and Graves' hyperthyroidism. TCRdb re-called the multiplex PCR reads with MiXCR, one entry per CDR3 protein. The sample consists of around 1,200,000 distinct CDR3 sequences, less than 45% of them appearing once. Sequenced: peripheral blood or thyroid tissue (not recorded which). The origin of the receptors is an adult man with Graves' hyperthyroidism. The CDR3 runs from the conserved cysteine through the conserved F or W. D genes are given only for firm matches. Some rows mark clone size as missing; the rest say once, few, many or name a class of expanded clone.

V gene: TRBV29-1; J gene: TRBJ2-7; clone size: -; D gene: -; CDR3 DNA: TGCAGCGTTGAAGTCGGCGGGGACTACGAGCAGTACTTC; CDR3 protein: CSVEVGGDYEQYF
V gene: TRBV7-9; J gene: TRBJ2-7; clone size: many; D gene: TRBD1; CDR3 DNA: TGTGCCAGCAGCCAGACAGGGCGCGAGCAGTACTTC; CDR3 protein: CASSQTGREQYF
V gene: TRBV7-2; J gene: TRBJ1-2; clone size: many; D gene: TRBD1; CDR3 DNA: TGTGCCAGCAGACCGGGACAGCTTAACTATGGCTACACCTTC; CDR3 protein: CASRPGQLNYGYTF
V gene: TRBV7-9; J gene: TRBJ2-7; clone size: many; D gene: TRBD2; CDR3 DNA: TGTGCCAGCAGCTTAGTCGGACTAGCGGGTTACGAGCAGTACTTC; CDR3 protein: CASSLVGLAGYEQYF
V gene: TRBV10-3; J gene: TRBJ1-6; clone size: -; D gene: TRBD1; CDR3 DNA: TGTGCCAGCATAAATCGCGGGACAGCGGATTCACCCCTCCACTTT; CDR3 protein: CASINRGTADSPLHF
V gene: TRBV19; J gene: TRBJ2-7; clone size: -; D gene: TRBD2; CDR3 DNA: TGTGCCAGTAGTACGACTAGCGGGGTTTCCTACGAGCAGTACTTC; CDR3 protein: CASSTTSGVSYEQYF
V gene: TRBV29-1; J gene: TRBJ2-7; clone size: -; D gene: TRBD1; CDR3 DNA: TGCAGCGTCGGGACAGGGGGCTTGTACGAGCAGTACTTC; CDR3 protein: CSVGTGGLYEQYF
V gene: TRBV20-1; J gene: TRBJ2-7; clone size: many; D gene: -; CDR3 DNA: TGCAGTGCTAGCGCTACCCCGAGAAGTGACGAGCAGTACTTC; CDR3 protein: CSASATPRSDEQYF
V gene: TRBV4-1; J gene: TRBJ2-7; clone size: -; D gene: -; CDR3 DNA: TGCGCCAGCAGCCAAGATCTTCAGGGAGGCTACGAGCAGTACTTC; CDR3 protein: CASSQDLQGGYEQYF
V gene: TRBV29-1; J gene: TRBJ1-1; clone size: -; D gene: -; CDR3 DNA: TGCAGCGTTGAATCGGGGGGCGCAAAGGCTTTCTTT; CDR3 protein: CSVESGGAKAFF
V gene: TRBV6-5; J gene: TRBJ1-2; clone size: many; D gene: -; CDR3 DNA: TGTGCCAGCAGTCCGCGGGGGGTCGGCTATGGCTACACCTTC; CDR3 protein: CASSPRGVGYGYTF
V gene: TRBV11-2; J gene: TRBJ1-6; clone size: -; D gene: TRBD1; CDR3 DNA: TGTGCCAGCAGCATGGGGGGCCAGGGGGCCTCACCCCTCCACTTT; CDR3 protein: CASSMGGQGASPLHF
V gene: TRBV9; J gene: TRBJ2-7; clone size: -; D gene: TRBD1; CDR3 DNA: TGTGCCAGCAGATACGGGACAGGGGGGGTCTCCTACGAGCAGTACTTC; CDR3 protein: CASRYGTGGVSYEQYF
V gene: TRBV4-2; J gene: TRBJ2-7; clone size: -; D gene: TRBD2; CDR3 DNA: TGTGCCAGCAGCCGTGGGACTAGCGGGAGTCGAGGGTACGAGCAGTACTTC; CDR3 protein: CASSRGTSGSRGYEQYF
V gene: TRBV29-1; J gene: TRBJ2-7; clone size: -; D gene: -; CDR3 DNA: TGCAGCTTGGAACCGGGGGGCCCCTACGAGCAGTACTTC; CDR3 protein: CSLEPGGPYEQYF
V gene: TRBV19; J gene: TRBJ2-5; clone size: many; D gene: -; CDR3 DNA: TGTGCCAGTAGTATAAGAGTTGCAGGCCGGGACCAGTACTTC; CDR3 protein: CASSIRVAGRDQYF
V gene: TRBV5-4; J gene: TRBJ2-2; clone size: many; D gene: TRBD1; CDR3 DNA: TGTGCCAGCAGCACCGGGACAGGGATTACCGGGGAGCTGTTTTTT; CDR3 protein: CASSTGTGITGELFF
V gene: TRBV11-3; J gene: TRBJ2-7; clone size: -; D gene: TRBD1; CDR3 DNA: TGTGCCAGCAGCGCGAACCCAGGGGGCGGTTTCTACGAGCAGTACTTC; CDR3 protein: CASSANPGGGFYEQYF
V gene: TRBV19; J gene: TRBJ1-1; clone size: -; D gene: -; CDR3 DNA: TGTGCCAGTAATCAGAGGGCTATGAACACTGAAGCTTTCTTT; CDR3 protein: CASNQRAMNTEAFF
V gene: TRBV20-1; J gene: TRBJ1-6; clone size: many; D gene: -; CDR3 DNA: TGCAGTGCAACAACCGGGGCGATGATGGGCTCTCCCCTCCACTTT; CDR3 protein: CSATTGAMMGSPLHF
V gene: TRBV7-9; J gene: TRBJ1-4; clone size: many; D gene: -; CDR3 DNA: TGTGCCAGCAGCTTGGGCGGGGTATGGGAAAAACTGTTTTTT; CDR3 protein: CASSLGGVWEKLFF
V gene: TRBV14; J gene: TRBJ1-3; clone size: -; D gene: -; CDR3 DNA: TGTGCCAGCAGCGCGCTTCAGGCTAGCTCTGGAAACACCATATATTTT; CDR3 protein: CASSALQASSGNTIYF